This T cell receptor beta chain was retrieved from a study of cytomegalovirus exposure and HLA in healthy donors. Overall study results and limits: Listed as cytomegalovirus-associated were around 160 TCR beta chains.

There were likely unrecorded immune exposures, though donors were nominally healthy when sampled. PCR primers comprised 60 Vbeta and 13 Jbeta primers. Here immunoSEQ multiplex PCR was the method, and the copy in TCRdb shows in-frame clones only, minus some. The repertoire holds some 79,000 clones, with about 60% as singletons. The CDR3 sequence is 12 residues long. Deletions cut 2 bases from V and 7 bases from J, with 5 bases between. Looked up from germline, CDR1 is SGHVS and CDR2 is FNYEAQ. A remark on this clone: What it binds is unknown.

The specimen was PBMCs. This TCR was sampled from a woman in her 40s in good health and CMV-seropositive. The chain combines TRBV7-6 with TRBJ1-4, with D perhaps TRBD1 (5 bases). The CDR3 sequence: CASSLRGEKLFF. The DNA of the CDR3 is TGTGCCAGCAGCTTAAGGGGTGAAAAACTGTTTTTT. Filled out from reference TRBV7-6 and TRBJ1-4, the complete variable domain reads GAGVSQSPRYKVTKRGQDVALRCDPISGHVSLYWYRQALGQGPEFLTYFNYEAQQDKSGLPNDRFSAERPEGSISTLTIQRTEQRDSAMYRCASSLRGEKLFFGSGTQLSVL.